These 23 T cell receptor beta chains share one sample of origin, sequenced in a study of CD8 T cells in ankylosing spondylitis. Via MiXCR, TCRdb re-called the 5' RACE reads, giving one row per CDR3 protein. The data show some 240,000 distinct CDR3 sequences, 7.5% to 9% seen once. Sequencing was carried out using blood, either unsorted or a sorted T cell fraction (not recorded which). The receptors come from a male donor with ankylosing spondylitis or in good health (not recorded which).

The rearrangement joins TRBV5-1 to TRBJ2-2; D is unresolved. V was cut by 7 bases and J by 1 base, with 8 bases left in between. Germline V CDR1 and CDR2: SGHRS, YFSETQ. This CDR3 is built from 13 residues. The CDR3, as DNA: TGCGCCAGCGGCCTAGGGAACACCGGGGAGCTGTTTTTT. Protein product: CASGLGNTGELFF.

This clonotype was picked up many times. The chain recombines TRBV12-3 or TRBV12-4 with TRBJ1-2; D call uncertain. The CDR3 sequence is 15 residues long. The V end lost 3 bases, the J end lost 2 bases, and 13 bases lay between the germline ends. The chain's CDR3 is CASSLTGGQNYGYTF. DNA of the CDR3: TGTGCCAGCAGTTTGACGGGAGGGCAAAACTATGGCTACACCTTC.

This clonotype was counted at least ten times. CDR3 in DNA: TGTGCCAGCAGTTACGGGACTTACGGTAGGGCGGACAAGAACACCGGGGAGCTGTTTTTT. It specifies CASSYGTYGRADKNTGELFF. This chain connects TRBV6-2 or TRBV6-3 to TRBJ2-2, with D tentatively TRBD2 (6 bases). This CDR3 region has 20 residues. V was trimmed by 2 bases and J by 1 base, leaving 23 bases between them. CDR1 and CDR2 from the germline V gene are MNHEY and SVGEGT.

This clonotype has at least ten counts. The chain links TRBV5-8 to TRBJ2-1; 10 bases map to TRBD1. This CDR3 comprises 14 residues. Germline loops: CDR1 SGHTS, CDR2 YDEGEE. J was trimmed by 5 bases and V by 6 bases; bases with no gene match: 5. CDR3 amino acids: CASNPGQGHNEQFF. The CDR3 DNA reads TGTGCCAGCAACCCGGGACAGGGGCACAATGAGCAGTTCTTC.

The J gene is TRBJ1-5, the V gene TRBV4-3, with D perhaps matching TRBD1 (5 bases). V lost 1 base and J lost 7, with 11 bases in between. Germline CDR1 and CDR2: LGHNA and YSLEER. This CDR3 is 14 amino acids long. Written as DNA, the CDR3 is TGCGCCAGCAGCCAAGGAGGGGTAGGGCAGCCCCAGCATTTT. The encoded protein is CASSQGGVGQPQHF.

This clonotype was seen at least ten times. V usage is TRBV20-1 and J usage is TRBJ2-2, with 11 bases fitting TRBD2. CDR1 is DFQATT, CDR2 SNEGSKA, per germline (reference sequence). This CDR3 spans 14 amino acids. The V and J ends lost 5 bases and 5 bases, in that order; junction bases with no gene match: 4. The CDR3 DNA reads TGCAGTGCTCCCGGGACTAGCGGTACCGGGGAGCTGTTTTTT. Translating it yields CSAPGTSGTGELFF.

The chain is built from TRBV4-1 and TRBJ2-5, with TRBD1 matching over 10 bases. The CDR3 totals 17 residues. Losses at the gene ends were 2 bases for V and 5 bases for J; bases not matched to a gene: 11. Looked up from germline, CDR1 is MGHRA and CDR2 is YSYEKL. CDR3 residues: CASSQMPPGQGLETQYF. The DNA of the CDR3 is TGCGCCAGCAGCCAAATGCCACCGGGACAGGGGTTGGAGACCCAGTACTTC.

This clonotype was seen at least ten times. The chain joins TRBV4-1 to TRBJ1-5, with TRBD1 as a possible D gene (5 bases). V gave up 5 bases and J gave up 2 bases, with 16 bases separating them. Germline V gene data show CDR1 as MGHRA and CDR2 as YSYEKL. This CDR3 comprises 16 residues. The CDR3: CASSAGTPGGNQPQHF. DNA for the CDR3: TGCGCCAGCAGCGCCGGGACCCCCGGCGGCAATCAGCCCCAGCATTTT.

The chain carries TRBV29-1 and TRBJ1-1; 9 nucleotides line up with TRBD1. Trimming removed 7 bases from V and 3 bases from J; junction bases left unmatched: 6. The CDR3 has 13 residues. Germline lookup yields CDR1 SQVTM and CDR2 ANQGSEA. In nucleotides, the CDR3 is TGCAGCGCCCCGGGACAGGGATACACTGAAGCTTTCTTT. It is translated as CSAPGQGYTEAFF.

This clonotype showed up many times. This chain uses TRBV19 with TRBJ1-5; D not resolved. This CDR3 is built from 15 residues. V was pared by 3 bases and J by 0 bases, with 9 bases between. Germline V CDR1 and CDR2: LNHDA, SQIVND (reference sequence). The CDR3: CASSIVPYSNQPQHF. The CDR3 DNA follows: TGTGCCAGTAGTATCGTTCCCTATAGCAATCAGCCCCAGCATTTT.

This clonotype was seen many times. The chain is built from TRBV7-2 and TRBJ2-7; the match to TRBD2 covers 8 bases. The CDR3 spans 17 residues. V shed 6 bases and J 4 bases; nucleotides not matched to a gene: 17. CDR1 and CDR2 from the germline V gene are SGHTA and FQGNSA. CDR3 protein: CASSSRGGTSSLYEQYF. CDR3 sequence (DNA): TGTGCCAGCAGTTCCCGGGGGGGGACCTCTTCTTTATACGAGCAGTACTTC.

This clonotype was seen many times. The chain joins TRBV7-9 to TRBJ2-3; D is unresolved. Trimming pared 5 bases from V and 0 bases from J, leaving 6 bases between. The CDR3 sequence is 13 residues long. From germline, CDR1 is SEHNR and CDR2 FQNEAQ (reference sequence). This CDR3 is CASSPPSTDTQYF. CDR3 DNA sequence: TGTGCCAGCAGCCCCCCTAGCACAGATACGCAGTATTTT.

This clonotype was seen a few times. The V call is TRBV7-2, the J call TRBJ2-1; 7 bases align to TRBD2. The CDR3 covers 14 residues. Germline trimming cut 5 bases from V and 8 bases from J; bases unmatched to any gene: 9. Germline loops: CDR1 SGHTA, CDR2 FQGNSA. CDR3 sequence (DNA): TGTGCCAGCAGCGTGGCGGGAGTGAGTGATGAGCAGTTCTTC. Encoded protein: CASSVAGVSDEQFF. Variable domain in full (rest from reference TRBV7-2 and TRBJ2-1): GAGVSQSPSNKVTEKGKDVELRCDPISGHTALYWYRQSLGQGLEFLIYFQGNSAPDKSGLPSDRFSAERTGGSVSTLTIQRTQQEDSAVYLCASSVAGVSDEQFFGPGTRLTVL.

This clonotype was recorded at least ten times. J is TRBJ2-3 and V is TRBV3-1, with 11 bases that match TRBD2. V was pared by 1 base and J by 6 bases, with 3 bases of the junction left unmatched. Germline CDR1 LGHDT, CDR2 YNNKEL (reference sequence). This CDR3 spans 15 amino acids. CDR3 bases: TGTGCCAGCAGCCAAGTGGCTAGCGGGAGGGATACGCAGTATTTT. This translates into CASSQVASGRDTQYF.

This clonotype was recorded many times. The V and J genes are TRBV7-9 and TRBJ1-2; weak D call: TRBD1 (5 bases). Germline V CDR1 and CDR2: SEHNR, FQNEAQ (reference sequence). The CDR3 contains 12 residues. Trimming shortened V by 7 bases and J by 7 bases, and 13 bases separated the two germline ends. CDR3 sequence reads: CASTGKRGGYTF. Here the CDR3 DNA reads TGTGCCAGCACAGGGAAGAGGGGTGGCTACACCTTC.

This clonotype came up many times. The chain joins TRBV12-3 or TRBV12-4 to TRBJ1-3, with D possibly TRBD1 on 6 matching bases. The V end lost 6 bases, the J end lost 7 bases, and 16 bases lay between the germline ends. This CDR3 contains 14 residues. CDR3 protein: CASSRPGGPNTIYF. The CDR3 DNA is TGTGCCAGCAGCCGGCCGGGGGGGCCGAACACCATATATTTT.

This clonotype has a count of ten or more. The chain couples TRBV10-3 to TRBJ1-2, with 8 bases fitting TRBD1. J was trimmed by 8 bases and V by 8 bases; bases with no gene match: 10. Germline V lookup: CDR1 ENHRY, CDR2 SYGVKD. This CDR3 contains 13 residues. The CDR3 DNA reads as TGTGCCATCGGACCCGGGACAGGAGAAGGCTACACCTTC. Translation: CAIGPGTGEGYTF.

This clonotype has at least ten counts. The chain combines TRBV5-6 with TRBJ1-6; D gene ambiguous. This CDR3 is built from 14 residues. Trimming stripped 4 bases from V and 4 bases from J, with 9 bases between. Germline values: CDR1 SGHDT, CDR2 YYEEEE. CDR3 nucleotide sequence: TGTGCCAGCAGCCTCGTCGATTATAATTCACCCCTCCACTTT. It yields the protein CASSLVDYNSPLHF. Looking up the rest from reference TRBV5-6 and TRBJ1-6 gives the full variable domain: DAGVTQSPTHLIKTRGQQVTLRCSPKSGHDTVSWYQQALGQGPQFIFQYYEEEERQRGNFPDRFSGHQFPNYSSELNVNALLLGDSALYLCASSLVDYNSPLHFGNGTRLTVT.

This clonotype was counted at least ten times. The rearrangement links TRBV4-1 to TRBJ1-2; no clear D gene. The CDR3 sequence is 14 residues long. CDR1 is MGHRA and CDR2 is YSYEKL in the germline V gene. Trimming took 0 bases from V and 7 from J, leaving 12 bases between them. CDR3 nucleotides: TGCGCCAGCAGCCAAGAGAGGCCAGCGGCTGGCTACACCTTC. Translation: CASSQERPAAGYTF.

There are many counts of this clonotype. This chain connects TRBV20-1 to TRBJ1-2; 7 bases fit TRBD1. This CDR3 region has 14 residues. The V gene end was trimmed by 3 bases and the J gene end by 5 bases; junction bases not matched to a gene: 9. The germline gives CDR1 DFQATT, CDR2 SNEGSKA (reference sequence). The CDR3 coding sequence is TGCAGTGCTAGCAGGGCAGGGGGGAGGTATGGCTACACCTTC. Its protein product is CSASRAGGRYGYTF.

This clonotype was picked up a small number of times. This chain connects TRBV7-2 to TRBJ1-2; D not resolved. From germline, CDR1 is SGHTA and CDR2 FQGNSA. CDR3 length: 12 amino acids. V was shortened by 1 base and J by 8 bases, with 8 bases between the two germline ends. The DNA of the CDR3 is TGTGCCAGCAGCTTAGATAGGCGCGGCTACACCTTC. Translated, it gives CASSLDRRGYTF.

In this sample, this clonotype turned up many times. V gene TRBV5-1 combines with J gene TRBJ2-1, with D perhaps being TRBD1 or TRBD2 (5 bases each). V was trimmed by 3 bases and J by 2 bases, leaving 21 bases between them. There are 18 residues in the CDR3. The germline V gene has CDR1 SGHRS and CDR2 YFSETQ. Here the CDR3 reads CASSSGATTLITYNEQFF. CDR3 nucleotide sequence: TGCGCCAGCAGCTCCGGGGCCACCACCCTCATAACCTACAATGAGCAGTTCTTC.

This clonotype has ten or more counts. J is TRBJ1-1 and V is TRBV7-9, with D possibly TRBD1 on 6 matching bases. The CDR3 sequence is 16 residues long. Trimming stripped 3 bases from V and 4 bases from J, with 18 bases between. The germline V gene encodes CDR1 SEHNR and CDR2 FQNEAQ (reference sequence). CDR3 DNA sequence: TGTGCCAGCAGCTTCCTTGACAGGTCCGGTCTCACTGAAGCTTTCTTT. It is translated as CASSFLDRSGLTEAFF. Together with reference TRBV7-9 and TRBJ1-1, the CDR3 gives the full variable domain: DTGVSQNPRHKITKRGQNVTFRCDPISEHNRLYWYRQTLGQGPEFLTYFQNEAQLEKSRLLSDRFSAERPKGSFSTLEIQRTEQGDSAMYLCASSFLDRSGLTEAFFGQGTRLTVV.